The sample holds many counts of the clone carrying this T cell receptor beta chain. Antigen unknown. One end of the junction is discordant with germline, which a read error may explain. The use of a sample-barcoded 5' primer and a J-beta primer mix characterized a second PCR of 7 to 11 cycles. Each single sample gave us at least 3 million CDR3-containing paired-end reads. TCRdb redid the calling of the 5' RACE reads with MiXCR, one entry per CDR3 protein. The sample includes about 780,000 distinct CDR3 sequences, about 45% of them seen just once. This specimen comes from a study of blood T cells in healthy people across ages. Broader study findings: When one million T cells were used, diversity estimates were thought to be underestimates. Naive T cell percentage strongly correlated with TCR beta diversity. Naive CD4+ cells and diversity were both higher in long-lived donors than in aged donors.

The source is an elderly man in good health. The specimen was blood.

CDR3: CASSLGLAGVNEQFF. The CDR3 DNA sequence: TGTGCCAGCAGTTTGGGACTAGCGGGCGTGAATGAGCAGTTCTTC. The rearrangement uses TRBV5-1 and TRBJ2-1; 12 bases match TRBD2. The CDR3 has 15 residues. The germline CDR1 and CDR2 sequences are SGHRS and YFSETQ.